This T cell receptor (beta chain) was captured by sequencing in a study of OX40 agonist ivuxolimab in advanced cancers. V lost 6 bases and J 1 base, leaving 12 bases between the germline ends. The V gene's germline CDR1 is KGHSH and CDR2 LQKENI. The CDR3 runs 14 residues. Generated by immunoSEQ multiplex PCR, the TCRdb table keeps only in-frame clones and is missing some. The repertoire holds approximately 81,000 clones, with about 85% as singletons. Sequenced material: CD4+ or CD8+ T cells sorted from blood, taken in a trial of the OX40 agonist ivuxolimab. The TCR comes from an adult with an advanced solid tumor such as melanoma, head and neck, liver or kidney cancer. This sequence joins TRBV18 and TRBJ1-1; D uncertain. CDR3 region: CASSSAEWNTEAFF. In nucleotides, the CDR3 is TGTGCCAGCTCCTCGGCAGAATGGAACACTGAAGCTTTCTTT.